The clone carrying this TCR beta chain appeared a few times. As yet, its antigen is unknown. CDR1 is SQVTM, CDR2 ANQGSEA, per germline. CDR3 length: 11 residues. Trimming took off 3 bases at V and 3 bases at J, with 6 bases between the two ends. This specimen comes from a study of beta chain features in type 1 diabetes. Study background: All samples combined gave 95 million to 130 million sorted cells for examination.

Findings of the study overall: Shortening that was moderate but significant affected the TCRB CDR3s of Type 1 diabetes patients in all four CD4+ subsets. Within the patient group, naive, central memory and Treg TCRB repertoires appeared more similar to each other than within healthy donors.

The sequenced template was cDNA made from the entire isolated RNA. Using immunoSEQ multiplex PCR, the repertoire was profiled, and TCRdb retains in-frame clones only, with some absent. The sample yields about 470,000 clones, over 25% seen once. Sorting gave populations that all exceeded 95% purity. The source of this sequence is a man younger than 30 in good health. Sequencing used naive CD4+ T cells from blood. The chain has TRBV29-1 and TRBJ2-7; D call uncertain. This chain's CDR3 is CSVELNYEQYF. The DNA of the CDR3 is TGCAGCGTTGAGTTGAACTACGAGCAGTACTTC.